A selection of T cell receptor beta chains follows, all from one sample in a study of OX40 agonist ivuxolimab in advanced cancers. Using immunoSEQ multiplex PCR, the repertoire was profiled, and TCRdb retains in-frame clones only, with some absent. Among roughly 35,000 clones, around four fifths were seen once, and the ten largest hold 10% to 15%. Sample: CD4+ or CD8+ T cells sorted from blood, taken in a trial of the OX40 agonist ivuxolimab. The receptors originated from an adult with an advanced solid tumor such as melanoma, head and neck, liver or kidney cancer. CDR3s include the opening cysteine and the closing phenylalanine or tryptophan. D genes are given only for firm matches.

>TRBV10-2|TRBJ2-1|TRBD2
TGCGCCAGCGGACCGCAAGGTCTAGCGCGGGAGGATGAGCAGTTCTTC
CASGPQGLAREDEQFF
>TRBV5-4|TRBJ2-2|TRBD2
TGTGCCAGCAGGTCAGGGACGGGGGGCACCGGGGAGCTGTTTTTT
CASRSGTGGTGELFF
>TRBV6-1|TRBJ1-2|.
TGTGCCAGCAGTGAAGTATGGGTTACCACCTTC
CASSEVWVTTF
>TRBV4-3|TRBJ1-1|.
TGCGCCAGCAGCCACAGGAGCGGAGCTTTCTTT
CASSHRSGAFF
>TRBV5-4|TRBJ2-5|TRBD2
TGTGCCAGCAGCTTCAAGGCTAGCGGGGGGCAAGAGACCCAGTACTTC
CASSFKASGGQETQYF
>TRBV5-1|TRBJ1-1|.
TGCGCCAGCAGCTTGGAATACGGCTTTATGAACACTGAAGCTTTCTTT
CASSLEYGFMNTEAFF
>TRBV6-5|TRBJ1-4|.
TGTGCCAGCAGTCCGGGCTTGGGGGAAAAACTGTTTTTT
CASSPGLGEKLFF
>TRBV2|TRBJ1-4|.
TGTGCCAGCAGTGACAGGGGTAGGGGGATAACTAATGAAAAACTGTTTTTT
CASSDRGRGITNEKLFF
>TRBV7-2|TRBJ2-5|TRBD2
TGTGCCAGCAGCCCCAGCGGGGGGGCCCGGGAGACCCAGTACTTC
CASSPSGGARETQYF
>TRBV5-1|TRBJ2-7|.
TGCGCCAGCAGCTTGGAGGGGACGGGGTTCTACGAGCAGTACTTC
CASSLEGTGFYEQYF
>TRBV6-5|TRBJ1-1|TRBD1
TGTGCCAGCAGTTGGGACAGCAGTCGACCTAACACTGAAGCTTTCTTT
CASSWDSSRPNTEAFF
>TRBV28|TRBJ1-5|TRBD1
TGTGCCAGCAGAGGGACAGGGTATAGCAATCAGCCCCAGCATTTT
CASRGTGYSNQPQHF
>TRBV28|TRBJ2-7|.
TGTGCCAGCAGTTTAGCGGGCTACGAGCAGTACTTC
CASSLAGYEQYF
>TRBV14|TRBJ2-1|TRBD1
TGTGCCAGCAGCCACCGGACAGGTCGACGGTCGGTGGGGTCCTACAATGAGCAGTTCTTC
CASSHRTGRRSVGSYNEQFF
>TRBV15|TRBJ2-5|.
TGTGCCACCAGCGGACTCGAAGTAGAAGAGACCCAGTACTTC
CATSGLEVEETQYF
>TRBV19|TRBJ2-1|.
TGTGCCAGTAGTATAGCCGCCCAAGATGTCTACAATGAGCAGTTCTTC
CASSIAAQDVYNEQFF
>TRBV13|TRBJ2-7|.
TGTGCCAGCAGCTTAAGGAACAGGGATGGCGAGCAGTACTTC
CASSLRNRDGEQYF
>TRBV11-2|TRBJ2-2|TRBD2
TGTGCCAGCAGCACGGGACTAGCGGTCACCGGGGAGCTGTTTTTT
CASSTGLAVTGELFF
>TRBV11-3|TRBJ2-4|.
TGTGCCAGCTCCCCAGGAGGGGCCAAAAACATTCAGTACTTC
CASSPGGAKNIQYF
>TRBV15|TRBJ1-1|.
TGTGCCACCAGCCAGATCGGTAGCACTGAAGCTTTCTTT
CATSQIGSTEAFF
>TRBV28|TRBJ2-1|.
TGTGCCAGCAGTATCCTACAGGGTTACAATGAGCAGTTCTTC
CASSILQGYNEQFF
>TRBV5-1|TRBJ2-3|.
TGCGCCACGCGGGACTTAGAGGAGGCGCAGTATTTT
CATRDLEEAQYF